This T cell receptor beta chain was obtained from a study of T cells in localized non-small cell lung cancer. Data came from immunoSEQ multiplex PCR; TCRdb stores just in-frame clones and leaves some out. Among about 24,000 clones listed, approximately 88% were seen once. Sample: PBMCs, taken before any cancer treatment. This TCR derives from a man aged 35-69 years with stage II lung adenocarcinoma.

For the CDR3, the DNA is TGTGCCAGCAGCTTAACGGCGGTACAAGAGACCCAGTACTTC. It codes for CASSLTAVQETQYF. The chain is built from TRBV11-3 and TRBJ2-5, with D uncertain. CDR3 length equals 14 residues. CDR1 is SGHNT and CDR2 is YENEEA in the germline V gene. The V end lost 2 bases, the J end lost 2 bases, and 9 bases lay between the germline ends.